A selection of T cell receptor beta chains follows, all from one sample in a study of T cell responses to AZD1222 COVID-19 vaccine. This table comes from immunoSEQ multiplex PCR, and its TCRdb copy is limited to in-frame clones, with some not included. The sample yields roughly 110,000 clones, 75% to 90% seen once. This sample comprised peripheral blood, obtained on day 0 of AZD1222 vaccination. The receptors originated from an adult in good health. CDR3s include the opening cysteine and the closing phenylalanine or tryptophan.

j_call,v_call,cdr3_aa
TRBJ1-1,TRBV28,CASRRDRDAQVAFF
TRBJ2-7,TRBV28,CASSNLAGSTAYEQYF
TRBJ2-1,TRBV7-9,CASSTIRGSPSSEQFF
TRBJ1-1,TRBV16,CASSRTGIGGEAFF
TRBJ2-1,TRBV7-2,CASSSPGQSSYNEQFF
TRBJ2-1,TRBV6-2/TRBV6-3,CASSAAIQGPYNEQFF
TRBJ1-2,TRBV7-6,CASSFPGGSGYTF
TRBJ2-1,TRBV12-3/TRBV12-4,CASSLVGRGRLF
TRBJ1-1,TRBV10-3,CAISQGVLSTEAFF
TRBJ2-2,TRBV9,CASSVDRGSASTGELFF
TRBJ1-4,TRBV7-9,CASSSEGNEKLFF
TRBJ2-4,TRBV2,CASSELRGKNIQYF
TRBJ2-2,TRBV15,CATSLGTGSSGELFF
TRBJ2-3,TRBV30,CAWSALAGDLDTQYF
TRBJ2-1,TRBV27,CASSLSQPNEQFF
TRBJ1-6,TRBV5-1,CASSPGGFRNSPLHF
TRBJ2-7,TRBV4-3,CASSQPTLYSYEQYF
TRBJ1-2,TRBV10-3,CAISGSTKTGGYTF
TRBJ1-2,TRBV2,CASSESALNYGYTF
TRBJ1-2,TRBV7-2,CASSSDRGSYGYTF
TRBJ1-5,TRBV7-9,CASSFQDQPQHF
TRBJ2-3,TRBV6-5,CASSYLGGADTQYF
TRBJ1-1,TRBV2,CASRGHPNTEAFF
TRBJ2-3,TRBV4-1,CASRWTASTDTQYF
TRBJ2-7,TRBV14,CASSQDRTYEQYF
TRBJ2-1,TRBV4-2,CASSHPLDYQNNEQFF
TRBJ1-2,TRBV7-3,CASSLSGHPGGYTF
TRBJ2-1,TRBV4-1,CASSSLVDEQFF
TRBJ1-2,TRBV9,CASSNRGGYTF
TRBJ2-7,TRBV5-1,CASSSSTNSYEQYF
TRBJ1-1,TRBV7-3,CASSLTAGARAFF
TRBJ1-1,TRBV2,CASRAGTVGTEAFF
TRBJ1-4,TRBV4-2,CASSQDRGQDEKLFF
TRBJ1-2,TRBV30,CAWSVWTGRGYGYTF
TRBJ1-2,TRBV10-3,CASRDRDAGYTF